Each of the 28 T cell receptor beta chains below was sequenced from the same sample in a study of cytomegalovirus exposure and HLA in healthy donors. The PCR used 60 Vbeta and 13 Jbeta primers. The assay was immunoSEQ multiplex PCR, and TCRdb's table has in-frame clones only and misses some. Here the sample spans around 99,000 clones, around 82% being singletons. Input material: PBMCs. The receptors derive from a man aged 35-49 years in good health and CMV-seronegative.

This chain uses TRBV6-5 with TRBJ1-4, with D perhaps TRBD1 (5 bases). V was cut by 3 bases and J by 7 bases, with 15 bases left in between. This CDR3 region has 15 residues. Per the germline V gene, CDR1 is MNHEY and CDR2 is SVGAGI. The CDR3 protein is CASSYQGGGGEKLFF. In DNA form, the CDR3 reads TGTGCCAGCAGTTATCAGGGAGGAGGAGGTGAAAAACTGTTTTTT.

V is TRBV30 and J is TRBJ2-7; 7 nucleotides match TRBD2. The ends lost 1 base at V and 4 bases at J; junction bases unmatched: 4. This CDR3 is built from 13 residues. Germline V gene sequence: CDR1 GTSNPN, CDR2 SVGIG (reference sequence). CDR3 protein: CAWSGLGGYEQYF. As DNA, the CDR3 is TGTGCCTGGAGTGGGCTGGGAGGGTACGAGCAGTACTTC.

This chain connects TRBV19 to TRBJ2-3; D is possibly TRBD1 (5 bases). In germline, CDR1 is LNHDA, CDR2 SQIVND (reference sequence). The CDR3 has 14 residues. The germline V and J ends were trimmed by 6 bases and 5 bases, with 15 bases remaining between them. The CDR3 region is CASRSRQILDTQYF. The CDR3 DNA reads TGTGCCAGTAGGTCCCGACAGATTTTAGATACGCAGTATTTT.

The chain combines TRBV5-5 with TRBJ1-1; D might be TRBD1 (6 bases). The germline V and J ends were trimmed by 0 bases and 11 bases, with 14 bases remaining between them. Germline-derived CDR1 and CDR2 are SGHKS and YYEKEE (reference sequence). The CDR3 has 13 residues. Here the CDR3 reads CASSLDYARGAFF. CDR3 in DNA: TGTGCCAGCAGCTTGGATTACGCCAGGGGCGCTTTCTTT. Variable domain in full (rest from reference TRBV5-5 and TRBJ1-1): DAGVTQSPTHLIKTRGQQVTLRCSPISGHKSVSWYQQVLGQGPQFIFQYYEKEERGRGNFPDRFSARQFPNYSSELNVNALLLGDSALYLCASSLDYARGAFFGQGTRLTVV.

Notes on this clone: The limits of the CDR3 on the DNA are not certain, so only TCRdb's listed CDR3 is given. The J gene is TRBJ1-6, the V gene TRBV27; TRBD1, the table's D call, was not compared with the DNA. Germline lookup yields CDR1 MNHEY and CDR2 SMNVEV (reference sequence). The length of the CDR3 is 19 amino acids, counting both ends. CDR3 sequence reads: CASSLSILAQGQGSSPLHF.

This clone was detected only a few times. This rearrangement joins TRBV30 to TRBJ1-1; D uncertain. This CDR3 has 13 residues. Germline V gives CDR1 GTSNPN, CDR2 SVGIG (reference sequence). Trimming shortened V by 5 bases and J by 5 bases, and 15 bases separated the two germline ends. CDR3 sequence: CAWSFGVGTEAFF. As DNA, the CDR3 is TGTGCCTGGTCCTTCGGGGTAGGTACTGAAGCTTTCTTT. The variable domain in full, with the rest retrieved from reference TRBV30 and TRBJ1-1, is SQTIHQWPATLVQPVGSPLSLECTVEGTSNPNLYWYRQAAGRGLQLLFYSVGIGQISSEVPQNLSASRPQDRQFILSSKKLLLSDSGFYLCAWSFGVGTEAFFGQGTRLTVV.

In DNA, the CDR3 is TGTGCCAGCAGCTTTTACGAGGGTGGGACAGATACGCAGTATTTT. Its translation: CASSFYEGGTDTQYF. The genes are TRBV7-9 and TRBJ2-3; tentative D call: TRBD2 (5 bases). V was pared by 3 bases and J by 3 bases, with 13 bases between. The CDR3 length is 15 residues. Germline CDR1 and CDR2: SEHNR and FQNEAQ (reference sequence).

The J gene is TRBJ2-1, the V gene TRBV6-1; 9 bases agree with TRBD1. Germline V lookup: CDR1 MNHNS, CDR2 SASEGT. The CDR3 totals 14 residues. Trimming cost V 5 bases and J 4 bases; bases outside gene matches: 3. The CDR3 sequence is CASSRQGEYNEQFF. The CDR3 DNA is TGTGCCAGCAGTCGACAGGGGGAATACAATGAGCAGTTCTTC.

The CDR3 sequence: CASVITAGAYNEQFF. CDR3 coding DNA: TGTGCCAGTGTCATCACAGCGGGGGCCTACAATGAGCAGTTCTTC. The genes are TRBV19 and TRBJ2-1, with 8 bases fitting TRBD2. J was trimmed by 2 bases and V by 8 bases; bases with no gene match: 8. Per germline, CDR1 LNHDA and CDR2 SQIVND (reference sequence). This CDR3 contains 15 residues.

The chain couples TRBV19 to TRBJ1-2; 10 bases align to TRBD1. The CDR3 consists of 13 residues. After removal of 4 bases from V and 5 bases from J, the junction contained 1 base not matched to a gene. CDR1 is LNHDA, CDR2 SQIVND, per germline (reference sequence). The CDR3 DNA sequence: TGTGCCAGTAGTACGGGACAGGGGTATGGCTACACCTTC. Amino acid sequence: CASSTGQGYGYTF.

V and J are TRBV18 and TRBJ1-1; D is possibly TRBD1 (6 bases). The CDR3 covers 15 residues. Germline V lookup: CDR1 KGHSH, CDR2 LQKENI. Trimming took off 1 base at V and 3 bases at J, with 12 bases between the two ends. The CDR3 DNA sequence: TGTGCCAGCTCACCACGGGCAGGGGAATACACTGAAGCTTTCTTT. It is translated as CASSPRAGEYTEAFF. The variable domain in full, completed from reference TRBV18 and TRBJ1-1, reads NAGVMQNPRHLVRRRGQEARLRCSPMKGHSHVYWYRQLPEEGLKFMVYLQKENIIDESGMPKERFSAEFPKEGPSILRIQQVVRGDSAAYFCASSPRAGEYTEAFFGQGTRLTVV.

The chain is built from TRBV30 and TRBJ2-5, with TRBD2 matching 8 bases. Unmatched junction bases numbered 11, after V lost 4 bases and J lost 7 bases. CDR1 and CDR2 from the germline V gene are GTSNPN and SVGIG (reference sequence). The CDR3 is 14 amino acids. The CDR3, as DNA: TGTGCCTGGATCAAAGCGGGAGTCAGTGTGACCCAGTACTTC. This encodes CAWIKAGVSVTQYF.

This clone was observed a few times. This rearrangement joins TRBV2 to TRBJ1-2; 9 bases agree with TRBD1. The CDR3 contains 12 residues. V lost 6 bases, J lost 6 bases, and 2 bases stayed unmatched. Germline-derived CDR1 and CDR2 are SNHLY and FYNNEI. CDR3 in amino acids: CASRDRGDGYTF. CDR3 in DNA: TGTGCCAGCAGGGACAGGGGTGATGGCTACACCTTC.

The chain has TRBV5-4 and TRBJ2-1; tentatively, D is TRBD2 (6 bases). The V and J ends lost 0 bases and 4 bases respectively, with 11 bases between them. Looked up from germline, CDR1 is SGHNT and CDR2 is YYREEE (reference sequence). This CDR3 contains 15 residues. The CDR3 loop is CASSLVGGRYNEQFF. The CDR3 bases are TGTGCCAGCAGCTTGGTGGGGGGTCGATACAATGAGCAGTTCTTC.

The chain carries TRBV27 and TRBJ1-6; D is uncertain. This CDR3 has 14 amino acids. The germline V and J ends were trimmed by 3 bases and 10 bases, with 13 bases remaining between them. Germline CDR1 and CDR2: MNHEY and SMNVEV (reference sequence). CDR3 sequence: CASSFLALGSPLHF. For the CDR3, the DNA is TGTGCCAGCAGTTTCTTGGCCCTAGGCTCACCCCTCCACTTT.

Worth noting for this clone: Sequence at one end of the junction differs from germline and may be a read error. V is TRBV5-1 and J is TRBJ2-6; 8 bases match TRBD2. There are 18 residues in the CDR3. Germline V gene sequence: CDR1 SGHRS, CDR2 YFSETQ. CDR3 bases: TGCGCCAGCAGCCCAATCAGTAGCGGGGCCTCTGGGGCCGACGTCCTGACTTTC. Translating gives CASSPISSGASGADVLTF.

The table lists this clone with a count of one. The V call is TRBV5-1, the J call TRBJ2-5; D not resolved. Germline lookup yields CDR1 SGHRS and CDR2 YFSETQ. CDR3 length: 12 amino acids. Trimming shortened V by 2 bases and J by 0 bases, and 2 bases separated the two germline ends. The CDR3 reads CASSFNQETQYF. The CDR3 region has the DNA TGCGCCAGCAGCTTCAACCAAGAGACCCAGTACTTC. Together with reference TRBV5-1 and TRBJ2-5, the CDR3 gives the full variable domain: KAGVTQTPRYLIKTRGQQVTLSCSPISGHRSVSWYQQTPGQGLQFLFEYFSETQRNKGNFPGRFSGRQFSNSRSEMNVSTLELGDSALYLCASSFNQETQYFGPGTRLLVL.

This rearrangement joins TRBV10-3 to TRBJ2-1; 7 positions match TRBD1. The CDR3 has 14 amino acids. Germline assignment: CDR1 ENHRY and CDR2 SYGVKD. V shed 6 bases and J 0 bases; nucleotides not matched to a gene: 2. The CDR3 DNA reads TGTGCCATCAGGAGGACAGGCTCCTACAATGAGCAGTTCTTC. It specifies CAIRRTGSYNEQFF.

This clone has only a few counts. The chain carries TRBV2 and TRBJ1-1; D not certain. V was cut by 5 bases and J by 5 bases, with 18 bases left in between. Germline-derived CDR1 and CDR2 are SNHLY and FYNNEI. The CDR3 sequence is 15 residues long. CDR3 sequence: CASSPKPGFITEAFF. DNA for the CDR3: TGTGCCAGCAGTCCAAAGCCGGGGTTTATTACTGAAGCTTTCTTT.

V is TRBV2 and J is TRBJ2-2; 11 nucleotides match TRBD2. Germline values: CDR1 SNHLY, CDR2 FYNNEI. There are 17 residues in the CDR3. V lost 3 bases, J lost 5 bases, and 8 bases stayed unmatched. CDR3: CASSEVLAGAPTGELFF. The CDR3 DNA reads as TGTGCCAGCAGTGAGGTACTAGCGGGGGCCCCAACCGGGGAGCTGTTTTTT.

The chain has TRBV7-3 and TRBJ1-1; D might be TRBD1 (6 bases). The CDR3 totals 15 residues. With 2 bases removed from V and 4 bases from J, the gap between germline ends came to 14 bases. Germline-derived CDR1 and CDR2 are SGHTA and FQGTGA. CDR3 nucleotides: TGTGCCAGCAGCTTAGGGGGCCAGGGGTTCACTGAAGCTTTCTTT. Its translation is CASSLGGQGFTEAFF.

The chain joins TRBV5-1 to TRBJ2-7; 10 bases line up with TRBD1. The CDR3 is made up of 15 amino acids. CDR1 SGHRS and CDR2 YFSETQ come from the germline V gene. Unmatched junction bases numbered 9, after V lost 4 bases and J lost 5 bases. DNA of the CDR3: TGCGCCAGCAGCCAAAGACAGGGGGCTAGGGACGAGCAGTACTTC. It codes for CASSQRQGARDEQYF.

The gene calls are TRBV5-6 and TRBJ2-7, with TRBD1 identical over 9 bases. V shed 4 bases, J shed 3 bases, and the junction held 8 bases outside the gene matches. Germline lookup yields CDR1 SGHDT and CDR2 YYEEEE. This CDR3 contains 15 residues. CDR3 nucleotides: TGTGCCAGCAGCGGGAGGGGACAGGGATTCTACGAGCAGTACTTC. Translating it yields CASSGRGQGFYEQYF.

In this sample, this clone turned up a few times. The chain employs TRBV10-3 and TRBJ1-5; a weak D match, TRBD1 (6 bases). This CDR3 is 15 amino acids long. Germline CDR1 is ENHRY and CDR2 is SYGVKD. Between the trimmed V and J ends, which lost 3 bases and 3 bases, there was a span of 12 bases. The CDR3 nucleotides read TGTGCCATCAGTGACGGACAGTCCAACAATCAGCCCCAGCATTTT. It encodes CAISDGQSNNQPQHF.

Only one count was recorded for this clone. One end of the junction fails to match germline, which may point to a read error. At the DNA level, this CDR3 is encoded by other sequences in the same sample as well. The chain couples TRBV6-1 to TRBJ1-5, with D possibly TRBD1 on 6 matching bases. The CDR3 covers 17 residues. Germline CDR1 MNHNS, CDR2 SASEGT. CDR3 in amino acids: CASSEVTGVWSNQPQHF. As DNA, the CDR3 is TGTGCCAGTAGTGAAGTGACAGGAGTCTGGAGCAATCAGCCCCAGCATTTT.

J is TRBJ2-2 and V is TRBV30, with D possibly being TRBD2 (5 bases). Germline-derived CDR1 and CDR2 are GTSNPN and SVGIG (reference sequence). V was clipped by 3 bases and J by 4 bases, with 9 bases between them. There are 13 residues in the CDR3. As DNA, the CDR3 is TGTGCCTGGAGAAGGACTGCCACCGGGGAGCTGTTTTTT. This translates into CAWRRTATGELFF.

This clone showed up just a few times. This rearrangement joins TRBV6-5 to TRBJ1-4; D unresolved. CDR3 size: 13 residues. Germline loops: CDR1 MNHEY, CDR2 SVGAGI. Trimming took 2 bases from V and 4 from J, leaving 5 bases between them. The CDR3 reads CASSYSLNEKLFF. The CDR3 DNA reads as TGTGCCAGCAGTTACAGCCTTAATGAAAAACTGTTTTTT.

V gene TRBV19 combines with J gene TRBJ1-5, with D unclear. CDR3 length: 14 amino acids. V dropped 3 bases and J dropped 3 bases, with 9 bases sitting between them. Germline V lookup: CDR1 LNHDA, CDR2 SQIVND (reference sequence). This chain's CDR3 is CASSIGRYNQPQHF. In nucleotides, the CDR3 is TGTGCCAGTAGTATTGGGAGATACAATCAGCCCCAGCATTTT.